This TCR beta chain was identified in a study of blood T cell repertoires in COVID-19. Overall study context: In each case, the material was cDNA or gDNA derived from T cells, B-cell-depleted T cells, or PBMCs.

Original handling: It was from reference gene primer amplification that nucleated cell counts were estimated. Method: immunoSEQ multiplex PCR; TCRdb's copy keeps in-frame clones and lacks some. V, J and clone size were drawn from that table, and D and trimming were deduced from the DNA. The repertoire holds 250,000 to 350,000 clones, with around 92% as singletons. The CDR3 sequence is 14 residues long. Trimming shortened V by 3 bases and J by 3 bases, and 9 bases separated the two germline ends. Germline lookup yields CDR1 MDHEN and CDR2 SYDVKM. Recruitment covered about two dozen US areas and drew participants whose ages spanned about 18 to 95 years. Participants had their cohort set by participant-reported clinical history.

Sequencing used PBMCs or T cells enriched from blood (not recorded which). The sequence derives from a woman aged 50 to 60 who had been exposed to COVID-19. The chain combines TRBV28 with TRBJ1-5; D not resolved. CDR3 region: CASSLRQSNQPQHF. CDR3 nucleotide sequence: TGTGCCAGCAGTTTGAGGCAGTCCAATCAGCCCCAGCATTTT.